This T cell receptor beta chain was captured by sequencing in a study of identifying expanded T cells in peripheral blood (dated by TCRdb to the late 2010s). In the study overall: Four technical replicates, made by sequencing separate aliquots from the same pool of genomic DNA, were compared pairwise.

Overall results and qualifications from the work: The binomial model flagged about 1.3 differentially abundant clones between technical replicates but 15 to 17 over roughly 2 weeks and about 19 over four weeks. Across all healthy-donor time intervals, the beta-binomial model significantly lowered both the number of clones called differentially abundant and the false-positive rate. Across all healthy donors, variance in clone template counts between roughly 2-week samples was found to increase significantly with total template count. The authors expected that over much longer intervals, such as months to years, biological variance in healthy repertoires might increase even further.

TCRbeta CDR3 regions were profiled with the immunoSEQ Assay using bias-controlled multiplex PCR amplification of genomic DNA. The source study handled its data this way. The absolute abundance of each unique TCRbeta CDR3 region was quantified after sequences were collapsed and filtered. Differential abundance was tested with a binomial (Fisher-equivalent) model and with a beta-binomial model adding time-dependent variance fitted from healthy donors. Clones with fewer than 5 combined templates were excluded, and clones with Benjamini-Hochberg FDR below 0.01 were called differentially abundant. Using the form v = (b*log(k)+a)^2, the beta-binomial variance was modeled as a function of the total template count across the two samples. TCRdb's version of the immuneACCESS table is confined to in-frame rearrangements and falls short of the full clone set. An unresolved V gene accounts for under half of the shortfall where checked; the remainder is of unknown origin. V, J and clone size reflect that table, while D and trimming were determined from the DNA. Recorded for this sample are over 85,000 clones; more than 70% of them occurred a single time. The ten largest clones capture 11% to 15% of the sample.

From the cysteine up to the phenylalanine, the CDR3 has a length of 13 residues. Only CDR3 DNA remains: 39 bases, in frame from the first base. V is cut by 3 bases and J by 3 bases, and the space between the germline ends is 9 bases. The germline V gene provides CDR1 SGHRS and CDR2 YFSETQ. In regard to this clone: Its antigen target is currently unknown. Qualities for individual bases were not recorded, and no much larger clone is one base off.

During the collection period, no immune events, such as infections, were documented for the healthy donors. To calibrate time-dependent variance in a beta-binomial model of T-cell clone differential abundance, blood repertoires from healthy donors were used as a training cohort. The training cohort comprised roughly 10 healthy donors, 3 female and 7 male. The donors were between roughly 29 and 70 years old, with an average age of roughly 40 years. Obtained from a commercial supplier, whole blood was collected from each healthy donor at three time points set about two weeks apart. For immunosequencing, genomic DNA was extracted from unsorted whole blood.

This clonotype originated in a person aged 18-70 years in good health. Sequenced: blood. The chain employs TRBV5-1 and TRBJ1-1; confidence is insufficient to name the D gene. The CDR3 reads as follows: CASSYGVDTEAFF. The nucleotides are TGCGCCAGCAGCTATGGGGTGGACACTGAAGCTTTCTTT.